This is a list of T cell receptor beta chains from one sample in a study of blood T cell repertoires in COVID-19. Libraries were prepared by immunoSEQ multiplex PCR; TCRdb keeps only in-frame clonotypes and omits some of them. The table has about 140,000 clones, about four fifths seen once. The sample taken for sequencing was peripheral blood. The receptors here all came from a human donor in a cohort sampled during active COVID-19. Each CDR3 is given with its conserved first and last residue. D genes are given only for firm matches.

D	V	J	CDR3
TRBD2	TRBV7-3	TRBJ2-5	CASSSLAGGRETQYF
-	TRBV5-1	TRBJ1-1	CASSRFYGGSTEAFF
TRBD2	TRBV24-1	TRBJ2-1	CATSDRRGGHNEQFF
-	TRBV3-1/TRBV3-2	TRBJ2-3	CASSQDIQAPSTDTQYF
TRBD2	TRBV2	TRBJ2-5	CASSEGSSGDETQYF
-	TRBV4-1	TRBJ1-2	CASSRTGGRDGYTF
-	TRBV6-5	TRBJ2-7	CASSNSYEQYF
TRBD1	TRBV5-4	TRBJ2-5	CASSFGQGRVETQYF
-	TRBV29-1	TRBJ1-3	CSTKEGNTIYF
-	TRBV6-5	TRBJ2-2	CASNGGQLGTGELFF
TRBD2	TRBV19	TRBJ2-1	CASSILPLAGGHNEQFF
-	TRBV7-9	TRBJ1-4	CASSLRQTNEKLFF
TRBD1	TRBV19	TRBJ1-2	CASRMGQNYGYTF
TRBD1	TRBV27	TRBJ2-1	CATRSRDSLGNEQFF
TRBD2	TRBV4-2	TRBJ2-1	CASSPRTSGGDEQFF
TRBD1	TRBV19	TRBJ1-6	CASSIDRVNSPLHF
TRBD1	TRBV5-6	TRBJ1-6	CASSRTGEGSPLHF
TRBD1	TRBV3-1/TRBV3-2	TRBJ1-2	CASSQGDRFLYGYTF
-	TRBV7-9	TRBJ1-3	CASSLSGSGNTIYF
TRBD2	TRBV3-1/TRBV3-2	TRBJ2-7	CASSRTGLAGGPYEQYF
-	TRBV5-4	TRBJ1-1	CASSHRVENTEAFF